This T cell receptor beta chain was retrieved from a study of shared clonotypes between healthy human individuals. Concerning this clone: The antigen remains undetermined.

Study-wide points: Against clonotypes common to all four donors, non-shared ones had lower generation probabilities.

There were only Caucasian adults among the donors, and all lived in Nashville, Tennessee. Sorted-subset replicate PCR reactions were performed with approximately 190 ng DNA, corresponding to about 30,000 T cell genomes. Clones were read by immunoSEQ multiplex PCR, and TCRdb kept only the in-frame ones, dropping some. Here the sample spans around 2.1 million clones, approximately 94% being singletons. The material sequenced was naive CD4+ T cells sorted from blood. Subset of the sample: CD45RA+ positively selected. This clonotype originated in a man between 18 and 35 years old in good health.

CDR3 nucleotides: TGTGCCAGCAGTGAATCTGTGACAGGGGCCTACGAGCAGTACTTC. It translates to CASSESVTGAYEQYF. V gene TRBV6-1 combines with J gene TRBJ2-7; TRBD1 matches 8 bases. Germline assignment: CDR1 MNHNS and CDR2 SASEGT. CDR3 length: 15 amino acids. With V trimmed by 2 bases and J by 2 bases, 5 bases remained unmatched.